What follows is one T cell receptor (beta chain) and its context. The source of the sample is a study of blood T cell repertoires in COVID-19. Study at large: Material from acute and convalescent COVID-19 was sourced from the United States, Italy and Spain. In each case, the material was cDNA or gDNA derived from T cells, B-cell-depleted T cells, or PBMCs.

Between the trimmed V and J ends, which lost 2 bases and 2 bases, there was a span of 11 bases. Germline values: CDR1 SGHNT, CDR2 YENEEA. This CDR3 has 15 residues. In the source study's methods: It was from reference gene primer amplification that nucleated cell counts were estimated. The data were produced by immunoSEQ multiplex PCR, yet TCRdb's version contains in-frame clones alone and is incomplete. Clonal size and the V and J genes are those of that table, whereas D and trimming came from the DNA. This table has 120,000 or so clones, approximately 74% appearing once. The specimen sequenced was peripheral blood. This chain links TRBV11-3 with TRBJ2-3, with D perhaps TRBD2 (6 bases). This TCR was recovered from a man between 60 and 70 years old with acute or convalescent COVID-19. The chain's CDR3 is CASSLFSGFTDTQYF. The CDR3 nucleotides read TGTGCCAGCAGCTTATTTAGCGGATTCACAGATACGCAGTATTTT.